This T cell receptor beta chain was sequenced for a study of Ad26.COV2.S vaccination and SARS-CoV-2 variants. General study points: Substantial post-vaccination breadth of spike-specific CD8+ and CD4+ T cell responses was reported. Relative to placebo recipients, vaccine recipients exhibited elevated spike-specific TCR breadth. Breadth and depth estimates from TCRs may understate total T cell responses.

V gave up 1 base and J gave up 2 bases, with 12 bases separating them. Germline CDR1 LGHNA, CDR2 YNFKEQ. This CDR3 has 16 amino acids. TCRdb keeps only in-frame clones here, not all; method: immunoSEQ multiplex PCR. This table holds around 350,000 clones, around 92% found once. Note on this clone: Its matching antigen is unknown.

The material was peripheral blood, obtained after recovery from COVID-19. This receptor was identified in a human donor who had recovered from COVID-19. The gene calls are TRBV4-2 and TRBJ1-5; D is possibly TRBD1 (5 bases). CDR3 protein: CASSQVSGRGNQPQHF. The CDR3 DNA reads as TGTGCCAGCAGCCAAGTTTCAGGGAGAGGCAATCAGCCCCAGCATTTT.